This TCR beta chain was recovered during a study of CD8 T cells in ankylosing spondylitis. TCRdb itself ran the 5' RACE reads through MiXCR, one entry per CDR3 protein. The profile covers 30,000 to 45,000 distinct CDR3 sequences, with about 9.4% appearing a single time and more than 15% taken by the ten largest. In this sample, this clonotype turned up many times. Germline V gene data show CDR1 as LNHNV and CDR2 as YYDKDF (reference sequence). The J segment lost 0 bases and the V segment lost 8 bases, leaving 3 bases of the junction unmatched. This CDR3 comprises 14 residues. Sequencing was carried out using blood, either unsorted or a sorted T cell fraction (not recorded which). The clonotype comes from a male donor with ankylosing spondylitis or in good health (not recorded which). The chain couples TRBV15 to TRBJ2-1, with 8 bases that match TRBD2. The CDR3 DNA reads as TGTGCCACCTTAGCGGGACCCTCCTACAATGAGCAGTTCTTC. This codes for CATLAGPSYNEQFF.